This T cell receptor (beta chain) was recovered during a study of shared clonotypes between healthy human individuals (dated by TCRdb to 2019 to 2021). At the level of the whole study: A couple of women and a few men aged 18 to 49 years were included in the cohort. Each donor's leukapheresis produced roughly between about 0.8 and 10 billion PBMCs. The study deeply sequenced blood TCR repertoires of about five healthy adults to estimate repertoire size and the extent of clonotype sharing between individuals. To increase sequencing depth and limit assay-specific biases, TCR repertoire library preparation and sequencing were carried out by different laboratories using diverse techniques. For each donor, CD4 naive and CD4 memory were each run on three plates, CD8 naive on two plates, and CD8 memory on one plate. General conclusions and limits of the study: Incomplete sequencing was indicated by rarefaction of sorted-subset datasets, despite the large sequencing depth. Sampling was limited to blood, and TCR repertoires in tissue likely differ from TCR repertoires in blood. Pairwise subsampling indicated that sequencing depth was expected to affect the degree of clonotype sharing among donors. The genetic and exposure-history diversity represented was limited by the small number of donors. Compared with non-shared clonotypes, clonotypes shared by all four sorted-subset donors had higher generation probabilities. When four donors were compared, the shared fraction of clonotypes was about 5.5% for naive CD4, 3.5% for naive CD8, 2.3% for memory CD4, and roughly 0.4% for memory CD8. Naive subsets generally had larger estimated clonotype richness than memory subsets.

TCR CDR3 regions were amplified from genomic DNA by multiplex PCR using the deep immunoSEQ assay. Extracted genomic DNA from each cell subset was spread evenly across all wells of several immunoSEQ 96-well plates, with each plate serving as a replicate. Each replicate PCR for sorted subsets received about 210 ng genomic DNA, equal to about 29,000 T cell genomes. Purified libraries were measured with a Qubit 3.0 fluorometer, size-checked on a Bioanalyzer 2100, and measured again with the KAPA Library Quantification kit. Every immunoSEQ 96-well plate was sequenced on a dedicated single-read 150-cycle Illumina NextSeq 550 flow cell. In the paper's pipeline: Because only junctional sequences without quality scores were contained in the immunoSEQ output, filtering matching that applied to full-length reads could not be performed. Sequences were annotated with PyIR, a Python wrapper for IgBLAST v1.9, and V/J genes and CDR3 were assigned using IMGT germline references. Reads were removed for weak V/J assignments (E-value above 1e-6), missing CDR3, stop codons, out-of-frame junctions, or ambiguous translated residues. V3J clonotypes were defined by identical inferred V gene, J gene, and CDR3 amino acid sequence. Percentage overlap between repertoires was calculated by dividing the number of shared unique clonotypes by the size of the smaller repertoire. Richness of each repertoire was evaluated using RTK rarefaction, the Chao1 estimator, and Recon v2.1 estimates of unobserved clonotypes. For all TCRbeta clonotypes obtained by the gDNA method from a handful of donors, generation probabilities were computed with OLGA. TCRdb holds this immuneACCESS table with in-frame rearrangements only. Some clones are missing; in checked studies, unresolved V genes explain under half, and the rest has no known cause. V and J calls and clone size come straight from that table; D and trimming were deduced from the DNA. Recorded for this sample are around 510,000 clones; about 96% of them occurred a single time. Together, the top ten hold 0.055% to 0.075% of the sample.

Concerning this clone: The clone's antigen remains unknown. No qualities accompany the bases; no much larger clone lies one base away.

The donors were healthy, HIV-negative adults with no recently reported acute infections or vaccinations. Every donor was a Caucasian adult residing in Nashville, Tennessee, USA. Magnetic negative selection was used to enrich CD4+ T cells, after which naive cells were positively selected on CD45RA and the negative fraction became the memory subset. Blood was collected by leukapheresis, and PBMCs were isolated by Ficoll-Histopaque density gradient centrifugation and then cryopreserved in liquid nitrogen vapor phase. Purity and quantity of every magnetically sorted T cell population were checked by analytical flow cytometry. Each sorted fraction had its genomic DNA isolated and then quantified by UV absorbance on a Nanodrop 2000c. The CDR3, from cysteine to phenylalanine, totals 17 residues. Only the CDR3 DNA is retained, 51 bases long and in frame from the first base.

The receptor was isolated from a woman aged 25 to 39 in good health. The sequence joins TRBV12-2 to TRBJ1-5; TRBD1 reflects the table's D call only, with no check against the DNA. TRBV12-2 is a pseudogene. Sequenced input: naive CD4+ T cells sorted from blood. Read against the paper, the sample's cell subset or site label means: CD45RA+ positively selected. This receptor carries the CDR3 CASRLGKGATGNQPQHF. The bases are TGTGCAAGTCGCTTGGGGAAGGGGGCGACGGGCAATCAGCCCCAGCATTTT.